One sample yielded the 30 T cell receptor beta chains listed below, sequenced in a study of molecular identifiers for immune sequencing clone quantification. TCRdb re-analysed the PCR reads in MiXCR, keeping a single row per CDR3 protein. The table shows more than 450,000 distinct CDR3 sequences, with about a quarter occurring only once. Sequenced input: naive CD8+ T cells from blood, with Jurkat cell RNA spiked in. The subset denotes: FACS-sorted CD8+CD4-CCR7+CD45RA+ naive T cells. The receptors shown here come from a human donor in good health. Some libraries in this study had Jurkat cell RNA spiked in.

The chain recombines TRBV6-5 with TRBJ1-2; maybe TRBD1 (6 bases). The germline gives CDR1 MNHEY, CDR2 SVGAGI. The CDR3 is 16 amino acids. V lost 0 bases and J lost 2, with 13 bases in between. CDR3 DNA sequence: TGTGCCAGCAGTTACTCGGATGCAGGGGACAACTATGGCTACACCTTC. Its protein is CASSYSDAGDNYGYTF.

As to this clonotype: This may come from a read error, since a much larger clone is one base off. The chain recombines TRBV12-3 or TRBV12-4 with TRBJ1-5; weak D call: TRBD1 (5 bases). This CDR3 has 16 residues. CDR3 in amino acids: CAGRDPTESSNQPQHF. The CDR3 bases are TGTGCCGGCAGGGACCCGACAGAAAGTAGCAATCAGCCCCAGCATTTT.

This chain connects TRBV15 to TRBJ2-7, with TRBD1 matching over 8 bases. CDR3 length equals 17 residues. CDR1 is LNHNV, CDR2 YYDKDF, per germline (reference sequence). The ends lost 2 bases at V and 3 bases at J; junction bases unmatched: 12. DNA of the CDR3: TGTGCCACCAGCAGAAATCTGGGACAGGTCACTATCTACGAGCAGTACTTC. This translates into CATSRNLGQVTIYEQYF.

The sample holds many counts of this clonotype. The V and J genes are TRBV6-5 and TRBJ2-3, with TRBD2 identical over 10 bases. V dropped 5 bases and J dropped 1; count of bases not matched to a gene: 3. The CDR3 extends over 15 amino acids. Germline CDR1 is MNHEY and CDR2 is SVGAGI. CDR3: CASSVLAGGTDTQYF. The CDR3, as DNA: TGTGCCAGCAGTGTCCTAGCGGGGGGCACAGATACGCAGTATTTT.

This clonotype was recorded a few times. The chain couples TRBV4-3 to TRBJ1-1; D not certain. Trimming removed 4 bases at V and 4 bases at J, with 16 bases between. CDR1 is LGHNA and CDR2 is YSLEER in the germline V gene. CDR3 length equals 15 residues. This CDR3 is CASSPWFRGGTEAFF. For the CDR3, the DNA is TGCGCCAGCAGCCCCTGGTTCCGGGGAGGCACTGAAGCTTTCTTT.

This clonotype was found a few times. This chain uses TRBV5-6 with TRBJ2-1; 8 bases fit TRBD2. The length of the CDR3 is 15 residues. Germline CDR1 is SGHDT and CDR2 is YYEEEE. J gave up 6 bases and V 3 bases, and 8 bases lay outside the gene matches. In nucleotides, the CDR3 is TGTGCCAGCAGCTATGCCGGGACTAGAGGCAATGAGCAGTTCTTC. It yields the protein CASSYAGTRGNEQFF.

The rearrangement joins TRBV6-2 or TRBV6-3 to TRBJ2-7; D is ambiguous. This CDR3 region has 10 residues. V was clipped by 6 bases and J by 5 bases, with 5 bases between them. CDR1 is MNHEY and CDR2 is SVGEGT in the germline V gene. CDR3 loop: CASRDDEQYF. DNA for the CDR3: TGTGCCAGCAGGGACGACGAGCAGTACTTC.

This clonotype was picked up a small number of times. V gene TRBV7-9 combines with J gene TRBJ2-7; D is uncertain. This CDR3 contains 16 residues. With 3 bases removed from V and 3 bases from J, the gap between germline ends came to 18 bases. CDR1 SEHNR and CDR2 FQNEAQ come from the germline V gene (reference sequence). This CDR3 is CASSLNKGFAGYEQYF. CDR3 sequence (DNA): TGTGCCAGCAGCTTGAACAAAGGGTTTGCTGGCTACGAGCAGTACTTC.

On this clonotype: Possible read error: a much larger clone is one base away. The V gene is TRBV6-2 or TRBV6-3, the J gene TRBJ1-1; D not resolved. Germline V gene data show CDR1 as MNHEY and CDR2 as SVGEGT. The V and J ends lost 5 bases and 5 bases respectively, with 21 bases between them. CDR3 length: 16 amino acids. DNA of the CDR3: TGTGCCAGCAGTCACGTTTATGTGGTCCGGAGGACTGAAGCTTTCTTT. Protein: CASSHVYVVRRTEAFF.

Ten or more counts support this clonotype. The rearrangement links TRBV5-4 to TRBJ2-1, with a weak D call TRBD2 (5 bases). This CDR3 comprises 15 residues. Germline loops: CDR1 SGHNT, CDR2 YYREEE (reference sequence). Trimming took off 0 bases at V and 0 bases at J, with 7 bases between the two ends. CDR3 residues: CASSLVGNSYNEQFF. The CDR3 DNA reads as TGTGCCAGCAGCTTGGTCGGGAACTCCTACAATGAGCAGTTCTTC.

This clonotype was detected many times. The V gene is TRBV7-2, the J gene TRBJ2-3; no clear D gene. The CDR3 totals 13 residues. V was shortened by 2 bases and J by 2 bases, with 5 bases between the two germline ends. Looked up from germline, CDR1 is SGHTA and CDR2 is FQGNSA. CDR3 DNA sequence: TGTGCCAGCAGCTTAATACACACAGATACGCAGTATTTT. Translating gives CASSLIHTDTQYF.

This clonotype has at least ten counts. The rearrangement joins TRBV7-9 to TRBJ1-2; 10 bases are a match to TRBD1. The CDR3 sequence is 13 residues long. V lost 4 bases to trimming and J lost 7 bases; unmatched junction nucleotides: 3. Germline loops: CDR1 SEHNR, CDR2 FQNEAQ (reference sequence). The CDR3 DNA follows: TGTGCCAGCAGCTCAGACAGGGGGCTTGGCTACACCTTC. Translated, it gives CASSSDRGLGYTF.

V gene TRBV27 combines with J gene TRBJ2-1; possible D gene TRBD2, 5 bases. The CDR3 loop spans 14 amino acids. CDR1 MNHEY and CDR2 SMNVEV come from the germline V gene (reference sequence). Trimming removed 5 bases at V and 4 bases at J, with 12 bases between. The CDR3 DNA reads TGTGCCAGCAGTATTCAAGCGGAGTACAATGAGCAGTTCTTC. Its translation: CASSIQAEYNEQFF.

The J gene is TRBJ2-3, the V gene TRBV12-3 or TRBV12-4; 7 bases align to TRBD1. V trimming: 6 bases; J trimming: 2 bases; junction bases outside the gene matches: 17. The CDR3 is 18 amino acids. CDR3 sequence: CASSFPGTAARDTDTQYF. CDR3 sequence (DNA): TGTGCCAGCAGCTTCCCAGGGACAGCGGCACGGGACACAGATACGCAGTATTTT.

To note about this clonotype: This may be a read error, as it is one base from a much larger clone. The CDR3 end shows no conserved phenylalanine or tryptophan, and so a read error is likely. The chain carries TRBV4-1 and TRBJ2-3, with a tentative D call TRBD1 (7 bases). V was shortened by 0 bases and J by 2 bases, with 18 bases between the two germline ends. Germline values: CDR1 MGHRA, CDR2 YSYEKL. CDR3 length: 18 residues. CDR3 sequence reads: CASSQDPGGSGYTDTQYL. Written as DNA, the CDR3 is TGCGCCAGCAGCCAAGATCCAGGGGGTAGCGGTTACACAGATACGCAGTATTTA.

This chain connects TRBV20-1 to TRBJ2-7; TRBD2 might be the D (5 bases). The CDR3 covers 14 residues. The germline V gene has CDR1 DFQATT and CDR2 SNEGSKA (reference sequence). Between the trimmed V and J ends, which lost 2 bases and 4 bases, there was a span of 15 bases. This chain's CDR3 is CSARPISGIYEQYF. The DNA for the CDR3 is TGCAGTGCTAGACCCATCAGCGGTATTTACGAGCAGTACTTC.

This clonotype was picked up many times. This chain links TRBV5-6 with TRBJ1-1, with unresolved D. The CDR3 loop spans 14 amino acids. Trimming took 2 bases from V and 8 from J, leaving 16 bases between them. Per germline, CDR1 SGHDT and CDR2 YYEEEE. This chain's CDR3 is CASSFSPAPWEAFF. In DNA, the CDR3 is TGTGCCAGCAGCTTCAGTCCCGCTCCCTGGGAAGCTTTCTTT. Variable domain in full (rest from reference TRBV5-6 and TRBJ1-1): DAGVTQSPTHLIKTRGQQVTLRCSPKSGHDTVSWYQQALGQGPQFIFQYYEEEERQRGNFPDRFSGHQFPNYSSELNVNALLLGDSALYLCASSFSPAPWEAFFGQGTRLTVV.

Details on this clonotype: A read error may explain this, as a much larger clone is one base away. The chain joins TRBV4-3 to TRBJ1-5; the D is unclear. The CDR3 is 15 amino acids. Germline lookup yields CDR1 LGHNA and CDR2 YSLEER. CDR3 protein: CANSQVRGSNQPQHF. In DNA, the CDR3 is TGCGCCAACAGCCAAGTGCGGGGTAGCAATCAGCCCCAGCATTTT.

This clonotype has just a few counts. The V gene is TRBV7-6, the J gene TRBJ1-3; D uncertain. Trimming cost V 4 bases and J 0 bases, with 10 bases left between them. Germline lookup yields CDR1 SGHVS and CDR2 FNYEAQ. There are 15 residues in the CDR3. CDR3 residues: CASSSDFTSGNTIYF. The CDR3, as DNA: TGTGCCAGCAGCTCCGACTTCACCTCTGGAAACACCATATATTTT.

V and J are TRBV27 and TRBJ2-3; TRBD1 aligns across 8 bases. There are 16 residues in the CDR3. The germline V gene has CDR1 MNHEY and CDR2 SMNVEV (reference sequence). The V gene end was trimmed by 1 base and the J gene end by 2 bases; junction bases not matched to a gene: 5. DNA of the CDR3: TGTGCCAGCAGTTTATTCGCAGGGGGCCTCACAGATACGCAGTATTTT. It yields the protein CASSLFAGGLTDTQYF.

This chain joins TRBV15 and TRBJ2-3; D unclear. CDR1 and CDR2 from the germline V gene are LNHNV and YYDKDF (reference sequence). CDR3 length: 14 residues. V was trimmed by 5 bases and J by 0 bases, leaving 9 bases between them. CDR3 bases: TGTGCCACCAGCCCCGTTATCAGCACAGATACGCAGTATTTT. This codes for CATSPVISTDTQYF.

The CDR3, as DNA: TGCAGTGCTAGCCGGCGGGGGGGCGTTCGTGAGACCCAGTACTTC. Translated, it gives CSASRRGGVRETQYF. The chain has TRBV20-1 and TRBJ2-5; 9 positions agree with TRBD2. CDR3 size: 15 residues. Germline values: CDR1 DFQATT, CDR2 SNEGSKA (reference sequence). Trimming took 3 bases from V and 5 from J; bases not matched to a gene: 10.

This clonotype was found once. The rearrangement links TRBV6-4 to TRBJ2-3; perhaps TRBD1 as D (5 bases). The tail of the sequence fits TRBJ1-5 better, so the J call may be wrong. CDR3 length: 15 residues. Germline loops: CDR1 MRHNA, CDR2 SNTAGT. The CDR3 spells CASRGTRPSTDTQHF. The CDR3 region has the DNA TGTGCCAGCCGAGGGACCCGTCCTAGCACAGATACGCAGCATTTT.

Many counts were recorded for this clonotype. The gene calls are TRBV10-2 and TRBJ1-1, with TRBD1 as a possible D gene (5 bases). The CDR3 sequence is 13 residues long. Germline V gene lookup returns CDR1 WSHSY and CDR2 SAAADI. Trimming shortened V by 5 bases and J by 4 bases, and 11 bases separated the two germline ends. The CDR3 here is CASSTGRLTEAFF. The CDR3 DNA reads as TGCGCCAGCAGTACGGGACGGCTCACTGAAGCTTTCTTT.

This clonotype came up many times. The CDR3 DNA reads TGCGCCAGTGGGTTCGGGACAGGACTGAACACCGGGGAGCTGTTTTTT. As protein: CASGFGTGLNTGELFF. This chain joins TRBV5-1 and TRBJ2-2; 8 bases are a match to TRBD1. Germline lookup yields CDR1 SGHRS and CDR2 YFSETQ. The CDR3 is 16 residues long. The junction had 10 bases not matched to a gene; V was cut back by 8 bases and J by 1 base.

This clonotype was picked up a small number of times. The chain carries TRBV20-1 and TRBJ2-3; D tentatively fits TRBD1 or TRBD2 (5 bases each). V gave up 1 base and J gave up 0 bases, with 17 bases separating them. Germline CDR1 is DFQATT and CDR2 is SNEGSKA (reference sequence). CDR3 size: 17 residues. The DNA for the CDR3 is TGCAGTGCTAGAGGTCTCCCAGGGACCCCTAGCACAGATACGCAGTATTTT. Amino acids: CSARGLPGTPSTDTQYF.

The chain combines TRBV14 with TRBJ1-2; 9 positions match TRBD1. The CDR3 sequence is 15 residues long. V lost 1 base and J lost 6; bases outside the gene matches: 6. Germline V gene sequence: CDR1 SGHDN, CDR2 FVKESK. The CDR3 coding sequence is TGTGCCAGCAGCCAAGCAACAGGGGGCACGGATGGCTACACCTTC. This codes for CASSQATGGTDGYTF.

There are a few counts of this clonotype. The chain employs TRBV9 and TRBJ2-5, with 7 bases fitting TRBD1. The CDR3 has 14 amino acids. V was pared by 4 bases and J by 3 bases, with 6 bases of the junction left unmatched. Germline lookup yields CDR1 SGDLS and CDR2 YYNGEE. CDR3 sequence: CASSPWDSKETQYF. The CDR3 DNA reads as TGTGCCAGCAGCCCGTGGGACAGCAAAGAGACCCAGTACTTC.

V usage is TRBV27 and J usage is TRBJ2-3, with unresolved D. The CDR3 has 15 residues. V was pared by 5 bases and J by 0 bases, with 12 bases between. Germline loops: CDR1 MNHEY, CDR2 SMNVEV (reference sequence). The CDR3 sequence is CASSLLTPSTDTQYF. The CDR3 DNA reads TGTGCCAGCAGTCTCCTCACACCTAGCACAGATACGCAGTATTTT.

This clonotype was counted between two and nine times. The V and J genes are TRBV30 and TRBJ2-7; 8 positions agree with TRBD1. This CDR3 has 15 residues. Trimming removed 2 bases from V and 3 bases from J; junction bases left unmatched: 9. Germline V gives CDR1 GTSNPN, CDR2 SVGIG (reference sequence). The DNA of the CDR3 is TGTGCCTGGAGTACGGACAGGGCTAGACTCTACGAGCAGTACTTC. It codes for CAWSTDRARLYEQYF. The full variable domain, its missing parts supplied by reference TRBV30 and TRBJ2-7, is SQTIHQWPATLVQPVGSPLSLECTVEGTSNPNLYWYRQAAGRGLQLLFYSVGIGQISSEVPQNLSASRPQDRQFILSSKKLLLSDSGFYLCAWSTDRARLYEQYFGPGTRLTVT.